This T cell receptor (beta chain) was documented in a study of T cell responses to AZD1222 COVID-19 vaccine. The CDR3 has 11 amino acids. Trimming shortened V by 6 bases and J by 7 bases, and 13 bases separated the two germline ends. Germline lookup yields CDR1 DFQATT and CDR2 SNEGSKA (reference sequence). Findings and caveats of the study: Researchers took repertoire samples only after the peak T cell response had come. Clonal diversity was possibly underestimated, and white British individuals and females predominated among donors. Recipients of two AZD1222 doses showed rising Spike-specific TCR breadth and depth.

A single count supports this clone. Its antigen remains unknown. Other DNA sequences in this specimen translate into the identical CDR3. Assay used: immunoSEQ multiplex PCR; TCRdb lists only in-frame clones, some missing. Of around 200,000 clones in the sample, around nine tenths were seen once. The sequencing used peripheral blood, collected on day 0 of AZD1222 vaccination. The clonotype comes from an adult in good health. V and J are TRBV20-1 and TRBJ2-7; no reliable D call. This chain's CDR3 is CSARIAGEQYF. CDR3 DNA: TGCAGTGCAAGGATAGCTGGGGAGCAGTACTTC.